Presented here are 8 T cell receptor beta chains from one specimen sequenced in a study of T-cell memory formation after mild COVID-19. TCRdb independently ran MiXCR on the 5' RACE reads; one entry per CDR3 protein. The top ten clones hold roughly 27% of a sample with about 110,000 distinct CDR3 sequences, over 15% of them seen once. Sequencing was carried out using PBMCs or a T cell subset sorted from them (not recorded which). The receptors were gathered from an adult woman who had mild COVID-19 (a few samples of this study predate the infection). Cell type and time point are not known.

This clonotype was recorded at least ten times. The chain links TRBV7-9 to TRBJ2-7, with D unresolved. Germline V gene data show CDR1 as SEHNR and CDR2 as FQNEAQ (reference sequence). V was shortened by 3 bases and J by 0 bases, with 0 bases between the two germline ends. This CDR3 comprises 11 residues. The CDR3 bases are TGTGCCAGCAGCTTCTCCTACGAGCAGTACTTC. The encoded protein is CASSFSYEQYF.

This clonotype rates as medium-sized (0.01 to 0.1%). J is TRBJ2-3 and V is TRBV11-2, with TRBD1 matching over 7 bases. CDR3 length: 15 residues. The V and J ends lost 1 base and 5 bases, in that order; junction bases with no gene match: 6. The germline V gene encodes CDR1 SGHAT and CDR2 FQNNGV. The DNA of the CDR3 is TGTGCCAGCAGCTTAGGAAGGGGGCCTGTAGATACGCAGTATTTT. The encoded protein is CASSLGRGPVDTQYF.

CDR3 bases: TGCAGTGCTAGATCCGGGGGGGGCTACGAGCAGTACTTC. Protein product: CSARSGGGYEQYF. V is TRBV20-1 and J is TRBJ2-7, with TRBD2 matching 8 bases. The germline CDR1 and CDR2 sequences are DFQATT and SNEGSKA (reference sequence). Trimming took 2 bases from V and 3 from J; bases not matched to a gene: 3. The CDR3 totals 13 residues.

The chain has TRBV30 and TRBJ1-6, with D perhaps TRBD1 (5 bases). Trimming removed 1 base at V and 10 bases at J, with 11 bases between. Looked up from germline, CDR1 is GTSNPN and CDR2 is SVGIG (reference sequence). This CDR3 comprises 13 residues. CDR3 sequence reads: CAWSGDPGSPLHF. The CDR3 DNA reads TGTGCCTGGAGTGGGGACCCTGGCTCACCCCTCCACTTT.

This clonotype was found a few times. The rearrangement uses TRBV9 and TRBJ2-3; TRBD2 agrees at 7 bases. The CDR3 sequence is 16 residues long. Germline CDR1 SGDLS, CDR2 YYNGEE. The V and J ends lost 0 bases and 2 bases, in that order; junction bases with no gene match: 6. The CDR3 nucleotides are TGTGCCAGCAGCGTAGGCGCGGGGGAGTACACAGATACGCAGTATTTT. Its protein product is CASSVGAGEYTDTQYF. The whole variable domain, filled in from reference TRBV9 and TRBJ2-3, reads DSGVTQTPKHLITATGQRVTLRCSPRSGDLSVYWYQQSLDQGLQFLIQYYNGEERAKGNILERFSAQQFPDLHSELNLSSLELGDSALYFCASSVGAGEYTDTQYFGPGTRLTVL.

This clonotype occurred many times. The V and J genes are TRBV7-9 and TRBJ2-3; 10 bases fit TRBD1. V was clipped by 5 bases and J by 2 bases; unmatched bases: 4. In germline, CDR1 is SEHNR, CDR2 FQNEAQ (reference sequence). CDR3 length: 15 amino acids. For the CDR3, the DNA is TGTGCCAGCAGCCTCGGGACAGGGGACACAGATACGCAGTATTTT. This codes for CASSLGTGDTDTQYF.

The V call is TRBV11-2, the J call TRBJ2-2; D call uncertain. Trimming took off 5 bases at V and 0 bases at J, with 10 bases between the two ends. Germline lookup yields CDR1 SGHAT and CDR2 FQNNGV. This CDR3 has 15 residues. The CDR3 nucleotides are TGTGCCAGCAGCGGAACCGAAGCGAACACCGGGGAGCTGTTTTTT. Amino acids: CASSGTEANTGELFF.

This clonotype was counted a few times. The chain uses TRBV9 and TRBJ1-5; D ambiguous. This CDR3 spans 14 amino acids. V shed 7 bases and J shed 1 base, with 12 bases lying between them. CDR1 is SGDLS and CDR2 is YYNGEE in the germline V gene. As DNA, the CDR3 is TGTGCCAGCTCCTCGGACTTGAGCAATCAGCCCCAGCATTTT. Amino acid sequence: CASSSDLSNQPQHF.